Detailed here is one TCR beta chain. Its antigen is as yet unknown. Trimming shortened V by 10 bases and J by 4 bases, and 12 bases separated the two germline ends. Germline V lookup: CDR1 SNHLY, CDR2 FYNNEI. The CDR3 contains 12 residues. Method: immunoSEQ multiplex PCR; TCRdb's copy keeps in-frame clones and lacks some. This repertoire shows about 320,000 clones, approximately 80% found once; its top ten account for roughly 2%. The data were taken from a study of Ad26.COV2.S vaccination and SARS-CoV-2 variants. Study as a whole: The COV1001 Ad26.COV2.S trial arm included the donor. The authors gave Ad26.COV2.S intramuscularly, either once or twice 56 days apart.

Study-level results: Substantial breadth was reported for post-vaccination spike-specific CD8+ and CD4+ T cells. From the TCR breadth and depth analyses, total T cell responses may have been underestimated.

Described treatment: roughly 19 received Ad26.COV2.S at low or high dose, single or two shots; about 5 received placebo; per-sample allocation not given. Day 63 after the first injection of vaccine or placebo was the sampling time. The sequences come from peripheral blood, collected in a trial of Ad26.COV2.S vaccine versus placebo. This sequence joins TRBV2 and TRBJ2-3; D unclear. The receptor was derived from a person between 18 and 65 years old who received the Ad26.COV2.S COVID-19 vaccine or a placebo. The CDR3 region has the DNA TGTGCCACACACCGCCTGCCAGATACGCAGTATTTT. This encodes CATHRLPDTQYF.